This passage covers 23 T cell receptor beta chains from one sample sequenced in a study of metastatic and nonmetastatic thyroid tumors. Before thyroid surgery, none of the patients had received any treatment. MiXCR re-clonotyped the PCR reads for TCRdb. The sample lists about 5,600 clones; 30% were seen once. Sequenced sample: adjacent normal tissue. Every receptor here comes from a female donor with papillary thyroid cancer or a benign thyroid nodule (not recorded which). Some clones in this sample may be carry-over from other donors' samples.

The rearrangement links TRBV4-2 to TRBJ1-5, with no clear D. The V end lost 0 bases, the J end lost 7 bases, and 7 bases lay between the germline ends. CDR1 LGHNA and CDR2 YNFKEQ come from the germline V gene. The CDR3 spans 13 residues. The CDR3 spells CASSQDLGQPQHF. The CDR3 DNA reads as TGTGCCAGCAGCCAAGATTTGGGCCAGCCCCAGCATTTT.

The chain's CDR3 is CSARSPGGESYTF. The CDR3 DNA reads TGCAGTGCTAGGTCTCCGGGGGGCGAGAGCTACACCTTC. This chain links TRBV20-1 with TRBJ1-2; TRBD1 might be the D (6 bases). The CDR3 has 13 amino acids. CDR1 is DFQATT and CDR2 is SNEGSKA in the germline V gene (reference sequence). Trimming removed 3 bases from V and 9 bases from J, with 17 bases in between.

The DNA of the CDR3 is TGCAGTGCTAGAGAACTACAGGGTAATAATTCACCCCTCCACTTT. Its protein product is CSARELQGNNSPLHF. The genes are TRBV20-1 and TRBJ1-6, with D maybe TRBD1 (6 bases). Germline V gene data show CDR1 as DFQATT and CDR2 as SNEGSKA (reference sequence). V lost 0 bases to trimming and J lost 5 bases, with 11 bases between them. This CDR3 is built from 15 residues.

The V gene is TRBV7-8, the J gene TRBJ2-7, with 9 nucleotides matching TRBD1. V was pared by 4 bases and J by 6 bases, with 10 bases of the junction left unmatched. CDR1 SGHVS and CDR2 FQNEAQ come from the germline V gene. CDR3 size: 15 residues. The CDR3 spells CASSSSPGQGVEQYF. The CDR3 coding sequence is TGTGCCAGCAGCTCGAGTCCGGGACAGGGTGTCGAGCAGTACTTC.

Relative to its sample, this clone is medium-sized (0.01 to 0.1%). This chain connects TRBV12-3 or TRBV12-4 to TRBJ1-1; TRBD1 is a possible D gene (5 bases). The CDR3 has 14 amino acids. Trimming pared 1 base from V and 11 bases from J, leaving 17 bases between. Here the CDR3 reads CASSLVLDNQGAFF. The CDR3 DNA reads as TGTGCCAGCAGTTTAGTACTGGACAACCAAGGCGCTTTCTTT.

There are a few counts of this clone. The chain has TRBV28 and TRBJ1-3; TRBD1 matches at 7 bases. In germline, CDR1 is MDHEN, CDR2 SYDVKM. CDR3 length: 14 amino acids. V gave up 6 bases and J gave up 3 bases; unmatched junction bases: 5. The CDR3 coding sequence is TGTGCCAGCAGAGGGGGCGGAGGTGGAAACACCATATATTTT. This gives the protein CASRGGGGGNTIYF. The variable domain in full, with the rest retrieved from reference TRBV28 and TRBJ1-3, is DVKVTQSSRYLVKRTGEKVFLECVQDMDHENMFWYRQDPGLGLRLIYFSYDVKMKEKGDIPEGYSVSREKKERFSLILESASTNQTSMYLCASRGGGGGNTIYFGEGSWLTVV.

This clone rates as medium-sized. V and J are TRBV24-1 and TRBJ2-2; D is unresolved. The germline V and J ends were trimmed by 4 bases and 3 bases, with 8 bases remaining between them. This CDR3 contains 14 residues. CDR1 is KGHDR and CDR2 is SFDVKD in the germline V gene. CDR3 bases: TGTGCCACCAGTGAAGAACCAGACACCGGGGAGCTGTTTTTT. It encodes CATSEEPDTGELFF.

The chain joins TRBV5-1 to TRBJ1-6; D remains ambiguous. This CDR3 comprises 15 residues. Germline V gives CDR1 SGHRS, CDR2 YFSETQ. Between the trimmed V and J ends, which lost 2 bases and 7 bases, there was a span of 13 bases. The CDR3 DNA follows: TGCGCCAGCAGCTTAACAGCTTCATTAAATTCACCCCTCCACTTT. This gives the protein CASSLTASLNSPLHF.

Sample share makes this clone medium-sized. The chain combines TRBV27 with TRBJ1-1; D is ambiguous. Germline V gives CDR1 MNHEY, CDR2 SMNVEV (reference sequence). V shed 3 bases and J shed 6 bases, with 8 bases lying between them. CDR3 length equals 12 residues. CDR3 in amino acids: CASSFAPPEAFF. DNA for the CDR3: TGTGCCAGCAGTTTTGCTCCCCCTGAAGCTTTCTTT.

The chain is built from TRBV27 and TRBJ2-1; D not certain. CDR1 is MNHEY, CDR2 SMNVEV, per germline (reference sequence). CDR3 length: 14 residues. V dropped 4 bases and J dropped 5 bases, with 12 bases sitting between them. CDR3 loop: CASSSAVTDNEQFF. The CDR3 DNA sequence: TGTGCCAGCAGTTCTGCAGTTACCGACAATGAGCAGTTCTTC.

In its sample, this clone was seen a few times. The CDR3 DNA follows: TGTGCCAGCAGTCGCCAAGCAGGGACACTTGAAAAACTGTTTTTT. Protein sequence: CASSRQAGTLEKLFF. The rearrangement joins TRBV6-1 to TRBJ1-4; D perhaps matches TRBD1 (6 bases). The CDR3 consists of 15 residues. Germline V gene lookup returns CDR1 MNHNS and CDR2 SASEGT. V lost 5 bases and J lost 7, with 17 bases in between.

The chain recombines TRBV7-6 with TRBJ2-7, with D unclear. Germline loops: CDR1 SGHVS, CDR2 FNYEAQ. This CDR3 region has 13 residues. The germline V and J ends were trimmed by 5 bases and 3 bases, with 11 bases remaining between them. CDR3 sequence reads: CASSRTQFYEQYF. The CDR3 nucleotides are TGTGCCAGCAGCCGCACGCAGTTCTACGAGCAGTACTTC.

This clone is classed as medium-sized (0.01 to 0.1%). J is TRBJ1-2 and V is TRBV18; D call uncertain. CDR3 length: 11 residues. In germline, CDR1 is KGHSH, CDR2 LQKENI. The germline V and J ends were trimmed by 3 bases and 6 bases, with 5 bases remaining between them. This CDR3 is CASSPRNGYTF. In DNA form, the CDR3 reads TGTGCCAGCTCACCCCGGAATGGCTACACCTTC.

CDR3 protein: CASGLASFYGYTF. CDR3 nucleotide sequence: TGTGCTAGTGGTTTGGCTTCTTTCTATGGCTACACCTTC. The chain couples TRBV12-5 to TRBJ1-2; D is unresolved. V shed 1 base and J shed 4 bases, with 7 bases lying between them. Germline CDR1 is LGHNT and CDR2 is FRNRAP. The CDR3 extends over 13 amino acids.

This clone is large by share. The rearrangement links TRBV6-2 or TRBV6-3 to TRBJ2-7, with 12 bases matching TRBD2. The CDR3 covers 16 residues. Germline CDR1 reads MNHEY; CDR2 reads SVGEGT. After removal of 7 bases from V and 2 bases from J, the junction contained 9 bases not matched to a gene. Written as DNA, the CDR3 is TGTGCCAGCACCACGCCCCGGACTAGCGGGGCCTACGAGCAGTACTTC. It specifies CASTTPRTSGAYEQYF.

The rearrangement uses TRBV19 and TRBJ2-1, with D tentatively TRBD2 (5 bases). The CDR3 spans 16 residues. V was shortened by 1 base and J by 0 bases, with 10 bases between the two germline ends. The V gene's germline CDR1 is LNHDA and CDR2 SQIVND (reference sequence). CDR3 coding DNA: TGTGCCAGTAGTATAGGCGGGTTGAGCTCCTACAATGAGCAGTTCTTC. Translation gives CASSIGGLSSYNEQFF.

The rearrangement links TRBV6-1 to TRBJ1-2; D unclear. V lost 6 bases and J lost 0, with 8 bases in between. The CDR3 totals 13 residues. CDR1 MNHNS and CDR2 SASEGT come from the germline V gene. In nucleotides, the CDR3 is TGTGCCAGCAGAACCGGGACTAACTATGGCTACACCTTC. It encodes CASRTGTNYGYTF.

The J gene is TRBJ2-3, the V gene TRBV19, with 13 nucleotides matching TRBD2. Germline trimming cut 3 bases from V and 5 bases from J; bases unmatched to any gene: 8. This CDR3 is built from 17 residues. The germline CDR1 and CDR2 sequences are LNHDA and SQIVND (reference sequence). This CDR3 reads CASSMAGLAGVGDTQYF. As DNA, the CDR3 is TGTGCCAGTAGTATGGCAGGACTAGCGGGAGTTGGAGATACGCAGTATTTT. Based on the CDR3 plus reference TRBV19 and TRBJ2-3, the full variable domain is DGGITQSPKYLFRKEGQNVTLSCEQNLNHDAMYWYRQDPGQGLRLIYYSQIVNDFQKGDIAEGYSVSREKKESFPLTVTSAQKNPTAFYLCASSMAGLAGVGDTQYFGPGTRLTVL.

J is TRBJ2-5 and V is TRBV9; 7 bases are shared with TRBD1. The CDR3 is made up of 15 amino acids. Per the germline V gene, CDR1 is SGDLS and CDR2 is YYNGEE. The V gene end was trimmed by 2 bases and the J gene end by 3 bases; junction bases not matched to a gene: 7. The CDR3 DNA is TGTGCCAGCAGCGTGACAGGGTCTATCGAAGAGACCCAGTACTTC. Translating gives CASSVTGSIEETQYF.

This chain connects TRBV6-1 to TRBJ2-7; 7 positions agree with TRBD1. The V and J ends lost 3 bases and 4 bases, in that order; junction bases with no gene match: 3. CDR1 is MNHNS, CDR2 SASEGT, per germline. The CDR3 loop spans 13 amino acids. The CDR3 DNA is TGTGCCAGCAGTGAGGACAGGATGTACGAGCAGTACTTC. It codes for CASSEDRMYEQYF.

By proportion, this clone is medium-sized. In DNA, the CDR3 is TGTGCCAGCAGTTTAGATAACTACAATGAGCAGTTCTTC. The encoded protein is CASSLDNYNEQFF. The chain has TRBV12-3 or TRBV12-4 and TRBJ2-1; no clear D gene. This CDR3 is built from 13 residues. V was trimmed by 1 base and J by 3 bases, leaving 4 bases between them.

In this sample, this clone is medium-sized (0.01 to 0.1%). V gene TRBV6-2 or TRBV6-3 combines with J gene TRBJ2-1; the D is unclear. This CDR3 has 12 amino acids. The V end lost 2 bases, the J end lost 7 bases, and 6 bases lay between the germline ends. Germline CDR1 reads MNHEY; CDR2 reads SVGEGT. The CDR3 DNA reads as TGTGCCAGCAGTTACCCCGAGAATGAGCAGTTCTTC. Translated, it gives CASSYPENEQFF.

The CDR3 spells CASSQVGQALFF. DNA of the CDR3: TGCGCCAGCAGCCAAGTCGGTCAAGCGCTGTTTTTT. This chain connects TRBV4-1 to TRBJ1-4, with D uncertain. With 1 base removed from V and 14 bases from J, the gap between germline ends came to 11 bases. The CDR3 has 12 amino acids. Germline CDR1 reads MGHRA; CDR2 reads YSYEKL.